Listed below are T cell receptor beta chains from one sample, sequenced in a study of vaccination effects on CD4 cells after COVID-19. The repertoire was sequenced with immunoSEQ multiplex PCR; TCRdb's copy has only in-frame clones and lacks some. The sample carries around 50,000 clones, approximately 61% recorded once. No cognate antigen is known for these TCRs. The sample was CD4+ T cells from PBMCs cultured without peptide, taken before COVID-19 vaccination. These receptors all stem from a human donor who received a COVID-19 vaccine. Both conserved end residues are part of each CDR3. The D gene is left open where the match is weak. The size of a clone is reported for some rows only, either as once, few or many, or as a class for expanded clones.

TRBV5-1	TRBJ2-6	.	TRBD1	CASSLDRGPSGANVLTF	TGCGCCAGCAGCTTGGACAGGGGGCCCTCTGGGGCCAACGTCCTGACTTTC
TRBV5-1	TRBJ2-1	.	.	CASSAQPAGTPQFF	TGCGCCAGCAGCGCGCAACCTGCCGGGACCCCGCAGTTCTTC
TRBV5-1	TRBJ1-1	.	.	CASSLGSGNTEAFF	TGCGCCAGCAGCTTGGGGTCCGGGAACACTGAAGCTTTCTTT
TRBV27	TRBJ2-1	few	TRBD2	CASTGGPSYNEQFF	TGTGCCAGCACGGGGGGACCCTCCTACAATGAGCAGTTCTTC
TRBV28	TRBJ2-7	.	TRBD1	CASSHPLRDSSYEQYF	TGTGCCAGCAGTCACCCCCTACGGGACAGCTCCTACGAGCAGTACTTC
TRBV7-9	TRBJ2-3	.	.	CASSLGPHTDTQYF	TGTGCCAGCAGCTTAGGGCCCCACACAGATACGCAGTATTTT
TRBV28	TRBJ1-5	.	TRBD1	CASSRQGEQPQHF	TGTGCCAGCAGTCGACAGGGTGAGCAGCCCCAGCATTTT
TRBV12-3/TRBV12-4	TRBJ1-2	few	.	CASSQTPNYGYTF	TGTGCCAGCAGCCAGACACCTAACTATGGCTACACCTTC
TRBV7-3	TRBJ1-3	.	.	CASSPGGASGNTIYF	TGTGCCAGCAGCCCTGGGGGGGCCTCTGGAAACACCATATATTTT
TRBV18	TRBJ1-2	.	TRBD1	CASSPDRGYGYTF	TGTGCCAGCTCACCGGACAGGGGTTATGGCTACACCTTC
TRBV28	TRBJ1-2	.	TRBD1	CASIPTGTGSYGYTF	TGTGCCAGCATTCCTACCGGGACAGGGTCCTATGGCTACACCTTC
TRBV6-5	TRBJ1-6	few	.	CASRPRQYNSPLHF	TGTGCCAGCAGACCCAGACAGTATAATTCACCCCTCCACTTT
TRBV7-2	TRBJ2-1	.	TRBD2	CASSLALGGGNEQFF	TGTGCCAGCAGCTTAGCGCTTGGCGGGGGGAATGAGCAGTTCTTC
TRBV2	TRBJ1-4	.	.	CASRVTGVNEKLFF	TGTGCCAGCAGAGTTACGGGAGTCAATGAAAAACTGTTTTTT
TRBV3-1/TRBV3-2	TRBJ2-1	once	.	CASSQGLPNYNEQFF	TGTGCCAGCAGCCAAGGACTACCCAACTACAATGAGCAGTTCTTC
TRBV5-6	TRBJ1-2	few	TRBD1	CASSLRTGEGGYTF	TGTGCCAGCAGCCTCAGGACAGGGGAGGGTGGCTACACCTTC
TRBV2	TRBJ1-6	few	.	CASSEAGNRALHF	TGTGCCAGCAGTGAAGCGGGCAACAGGGCCCTCCACTTT
TRBV28	TRBJ2-2	.	TRBD2	CASSPGTSGSTGELFF	TGTGCCAGCAGTCCCGGTACTAGCGGGAGCACCGGGGAGCTGTTTTTT
TRBV3-1/TRBV3-2	TRBJ1-2	few	.	CASSQDNEPLYGYTF	TGTGCCAGCAGCCAAGATAACGAGCCCCTCTATGGCTACACCTTC
TRBV19	TRBJ1-5	.	.	CASSIGGAPGNQPQHF	TGTGCCAGTAGTATAGGGGGCGCCCCCGGGAATCAGCCCCAGCATTTT
TRBV28	TRBJ2-2	few	TRBD2	CASSVAGLNTGELFF	TGTGCCAGCAGTGTAGCGGGTTTGAACACCGGGGAGCTGTTTTTT
TRBV18	TRBJ1-3	.	TRBD1	CASSDRDGNTIYF	TGTGCCAGCTCCGACAGGGATGGAAACACCATATATTTT
TRBV18	TRBJ2-1	.	TRBD2	CASSSLAGGSYNEQFF	TGTGCCAGCTCATCCTTAGCGGGGGGATCCTACAATGAGCAGTTCTTC
TRBV9	TRBJ2-2	few	TRBD1	CASSGRDRGTGELFF	TGTGCCAGCAGCGGCCGGGACAGGGGCACCGGGGAGCTGTTTTTT
TRBV30	TRBJ2-3	.	.	CAWSMGNTDTQYF	TGTGCCTGGAGTATGGGCAACACAGATACGCAGTATTTT
TRBV19	TRBJ1-5	.	.	CASSRRGGGSNQPQHF	TGTGCCAGTAGCCGCCGCGGGGGGGGCAGCAATCAGCCCCAGCATTTT
TRBV18	TRBJ2-6	.	.	CASSPFSGFSGANVLTF	TGTGCCAGCTCACCCTTTTCAGGGTTCTCTGGGGCCAACGTCCTGACTTTC
TRBV7-9	TRBJ2-2	.	TRBD2	CASSQTSGSTGELFF	TGTGCCAGCAGCCAGACTAGCGGGAGCACCGGGGAGCTGTTTTTT
TRBV2	TRBJ2-2	.	.	CASSEGAARPGELFF	TGTGCCAGCAGTGAAGGGGCGGCGCGACCCGGGGAGCTGTTTTTT
TRBV2	TRBJ1-2	.	.	CASSNRLYGYTF	TGTGCCAGCAGTAACCGACTATATGGCTACACCTTC
TRBV29-1	TRBJ1-1	many	.	CSVGTAEAFF	TGCAGCGTTGGGACAGCTGAAGCTTTCTTT
TRBV5-5	TRBJ1-1	few	.	CASSVNSLNTEAFF	TGTGCCAGCAGCGTTAACAGCCTGAACACTGAAGCTTTCTTT
TRBV2	TRBJ1-4	once	.	CASSEVGVSNEKLFF	TGTGCCAGCAGTGAGGTCGGGGTCTCTAATGAAAAACTGTTTTTT
TRBV30	TRBJ1-5	.	.	CAWTPTGSNQPQHF	TGTGCCTGGACTCCCACAGGGAGCAATCAGCCCCAGCATTTT
TRBV28	TRBJ2-7	many	TRBD1	CATKRSAGTGGYEQYF	TGTGCCACCAAGAGGAGCGCCGGGACAGGGGGCTACGAGCAGTACTTC
TRBV19	TRBJ1-5	.	.	CASRQGNQPQHF	TGTGCCAGCCGACAGGGCAATCAGCCCCAGCATTTT
TRBV5-1	TRBJ2-2	once	TRBD2	CASSLSSGGATGELFF	TGCGCCAGCAGCTTGTCAAGCGGGGGAGCTACCGGGGAGCTGTTTTTT
TRBV29-1	TRBJ1-2	.	TRBD1	CSVGDRIGYGYTF	TGCAGCGTCGGGGACAGGATAGGGTATGGCTACACCTTC
TRBV4-2	TRBJ1-2	few	TRBD1	CASSQSTGTGTWGGYTF	TGTGCCAGCAGCCAGTCCACCGGGACAGGGACGTGGGGTGGCTACACCTTC
TRBV6-1	TRBJ1-2	.	.	CATTDRSDYGYTF	TGTGCCACCACAGACAGGTCAGACTATGGCTACACCTTC
TRBV29-1	TRBJ2-7	.	TRBD2	CSVEGGLAGSIEQYF	TGCAGCGTTGAAGGGGGACTAGCGGGATCGATCGAGCAGTACTTC
TRBV19	TRBJ1-3	once	.	CATAGRTGTIYF	TGTGCCACCGCAGGGAGGACTGGCACCATATATTTT
TRBV7-2	TRBJ2-1	.	.	CASSQKRTAPSSYNEQFF	TGTGCCAGCAGCCAAAAGAGGACCGCGCCTAGCTCCTACAATGAGCAGTTCTTC
TRBV5-1	TRBJ2-6	.	TRBD1	CASSSGTGVSGANVLTF	TGCGCCAGCAGCTCCGGGACAGGGGTCTCTGGGGCCAACGTCCTGACTTTC
TRBV6-5	TRBJ2-5	.	TRBD1	CASRLDRGRETQYF	TGTGCCAGCAGGCTCGACAGGGGGCGGGAGACCCAGTACTTC
TRBV27	TRBJ2-7	.	.	CASSLAGDDEQYF	TGTGCCAGCAGTTTAGCGGGTGACGACGAGCAGTACTTC
TRBV5-1	TRBJ1-1	.	TRBD1	CASSLATGGRNTEAFF	TGCGCCAGCAGCTTGGCGACAGGGGGCAGAAACACTGAAGCTTTCTTT
TRBV6-1	TRBJ2-7	.	.	CASSERSPGEQYF	TGTGCCAGCAGTGAACGGTCCCCCGGGGAGCAGTACTTC
TRBV7-9	TRBJ2-3	.	TRBD2	CASSLVVAGEIDTQYF	TGTGCCAGCAGCCTCGTAGTAGCGGGAGAAATAGATACGCAGTATTTT
TRBV19	TRBJ1-5	.	.	CASSPRGNQPQHF	TGTGCCAGTAGCCCGAGGGGGAATCAGCCCCAGCATTTT
TRBV30	TRBJ1-5	.	.	CAWKHPTGHNQPQHF	TGTGCCTGGAAGCACCCGACAGGACACAATCAGCCCCAGCATTTT
TRBV9	TRBJ2-3	.	TRBD2	CASSVGNSGGVYTQYF	TGTGCCAGCAGCGTAGGAAATAGCGGGGGGGTTTATACGCAGTATTTT
TRBV5-6	TRBJ2-7	.	TRBD1	CASSQQGSSYEQYF	TGTGCCAGCAGCCAACAGGGGAGTTCTTACGAGCAGTACTTC
TRBV27	TRBJ2-3	.	.	CASSPHSASDTQYF	TGTGCCAGCAGCCCCCACTCGGCCTCAGATACGCAGTATTTT
TRBV5-4	TRBJ1-5	.	TRBD1	CASSQQGTGSSNQPQHF	TGTGCCAGCAGCCAACAAGGGACAGGGAGTAGCAATCAGCCCCAGCATTTT
TRBV5-1	TRBJ1-6	few	TRBD1	CASSPQGSGSPLHF	TGCGCCAGCAGCCCACAGGGGAGCGGTTCACCCCTCCACTTT
TRBV6-5	TRBJ2-7	.	.	CASSYPGPSEQYF	TGTGCCAGCAGTTACCCCGGACCCAGCGAGCAGTACTTC
TRBV30	TRBJ1-5	.	TRBD1	CAWSVQGQGGSQPQHF	TGTGCCTGGAGTGTACAAGGGCAGGGGGGAAGTCAGCCCCAGCATTTT
TRBV30	TRBJ2-3	.	TRBD1	CAWGPVFDRGGTDTQYF	TGTGCCTGGGGTCCCGTATTCGACAGGGGCGGCACAGATACGCAGTATTTT